A selection of T cell receptor beta chains follows, all from one sample in a study of regulatory T cells in long-lasting Graves disease. In TCRdb, the multiplex PCR reads were re-called with MiXCR into one record per CDR3 protein. There are around 480,000 distinct CDR3 sequences in the sample; 15% to 20% occur only once, and around 25% lies in the top ten. The same sample was also used in a study of T cells in Graves' hyperthyroidism and ophthalmopathy.

Sequencing used peripheral blood mononuclear cells (PBMCs), obtained at new diagnosis, from a patient treated with antithyroid drugs. The source of these receptors is a woman aged 35-60 years with Graves disease. CDR3s include the opening cysteine and the closing phenylalanine or tryptophan. Fields, in order: V gene, clone size, J gene, D gene, CDR3 protein, CDR3 DNA. The D gene is left open where the match is weak. Only part of the rows carry a size: once, few, many, or a class if the clone is expanded.

>TRBV11-2|few|TRBJ2-1|.
CASSPNYEQFF
TGTGCCAGCAGCCCAAATTATGAGCAGTTCTTC
>TRBV3-1|.|TRBJ2-6|.
CASSHGSGANVLTF
TGTGCCAGCAGCCACGGAAGTGGGGCCAACGTCCTGACTTTC
>TRBV12-3/TRBV12-4|many|TRBJ1-1|TRBD1
CASSYGTVAMNTEAFF
TGTGCCAGCAGTTATGGGACAGTTGCCATGAACACTGAAGCTTTCTTT
>TRBV15|.|TRBJ2-2|TRBD1
CATRQGGTGELFF
TGTGCCACTCGACAGGGGGGGACCGGGGAGCTGTTTTTT
>TRBV19|.|TRBJ1-5|.
CASSTIQGRYSNQPQHF
TGTGCCAGTAGTACTATACAGGGCCGATATAGCAATCAGCCCCAGCATTTT
>TRBV19|.|TRBJ1-1|.
CASSIKGVNTEAFF
TGTGCCAGTAGTATAAAGGGGGTGAACACTGAAGCTTTCTTT
>TRBV20-1|many|TRBJ2-1|TRBD2
CSASFSRGGGEQFF
TGCAGTGCTAGCTTCTCGCGGGGGGGCGGTGAGCAGTTCTTC
>TRBV19|.|TRBJ2-7|.
CASTPGIGTYEQYF
TGTGCCAGTACTCCCGGAATCGGGACCTACGAGCAGTACTTC
>TRBV5-1|many|TRBJ2-4|TRBD1
CASSYDRGGKNIQYF
TGCGCCAGCAGTTACGACAGGGGCGGTAAAAACATTCAGTACTTC
>TRBV5-5|few|TRBJ2-1|TRBD1
CASSRDRPHSYNEQFF
TGTGCCAGCAGTCGGGACAGACCCCACTCCTACAATGAGCAGTTCTTC